The present T cell receptor beta chain was sequenced within a study of technical replicates of blood from several donors. The protocol was immunoSEQ multiplex PCR, while the TCRdb copy is restricted to in-frame clones and leaves out a portion. In the table there are some 71,000 clones, roughly 96% of which are singletons. Sequenced material: T cells isolated from PBMCs. This TCR was recovered from a human donor in good health.

CDR3 sequence (DNA): TGTGCCAGCAGCCCGGGCTCGGGAGTAGCCTCAGATACGCAGTATTTT. It yields the protein CASSPGSGVASDTQYF. J is TRBJ2-3 and V is TRBV28; weak D call: TRBD2 (6 bases). CDR1 is MDHEN and CDR2 is SYDVKM in the germline V gene. Trimming cost V 6 bases and J 4 bases, with 20 bases left between them. The CDR3 is 16 residues long.